This TCR beta chain was captured by sequencing in a study of PD-1 blockade in mismatch repair-deficient tumors. Study results and limitations: Tumor-resident clones, often undetectable pretreatment in blood, expanded then contracted after pembrolizumab.

This clone was counted between two and nine times. No antigen is known for it. Here immunoSEQ multiplex PCR was the method, and the copy in TCRdb shows in-frame clones only, minus some. The sample shows about 67,000 clones, about 78% of them seen only once. The CDR3 extends over 14 amino acids. The germline V gene has CDR1 GTSNPN and CDR2 SVGIG (reference sequence). V was cut by 0 bases and J by 6 bases, with 14 bases left in between. This TCR was recovered from an adult with mismatch repair-deficient cancer. This chain connects TRBV30 to TRBJ1-2; D may be TRBD1 (5 bases). Material: peripheral blood, obtained 2 weeks after starting pembrolizumab. The CDR3 protein is CAWSVRGDSDGYTF. CDR3 DNA: TGTGCCTGGAGTGTACGGGGGGATTCGGATGGCTACACCTTC.